These 20 T cell receptor beta chains came from one sample sequenced in a study of chemoradiotherapy in HPV16-positive cancers. Method: immunoSEQ multiplex PCR; TCRdb's copy keeps in-frame clones and lacks some. Seen here are approximately 14,000 clones, around 77% observed once, and the top ten hold around 1.4%. Sample collection was performed from a patient who underwent chemoradiotherapy. Receptor source: a human donor with HPV-associated anogenital cancer.

This clone was detected only a few times. CDR3: CASSLGRGRTDTQYF. The CDR3 nucleotides read TGTGCCAGCAGCTTAGGCAGGGGGCGCACAGATACGCAGTATTTT. J is TRBJ2-3 and V is TRBV7-2; 8 positions match TRBD1. Losses at the gene ends were 1 base for V and 1 base for J; bases not matched to a gene: 1. This CDR3 is 15 amino acids long. Germline V lookup: CDR1 SGHTA, CDR2 FQGNSA.

The chain employs TRBV12-5 and TRBJ1-2, with a possible D match to TRBD1 (5 bases). The CDR3 is 15 amino acids. The germline V gene encodes CDR1 LGHNT and CDR2 FRNRAP. The V and J ends lost 8 bases and 2 bases respectively, with 18 bases between them. Written as DNA, the CDR3 is TGTGCTAGTCGCCCCGTGGTCGGGGGAAACTATGGCTACACCTTC. It specifies CASRPVVGGNYGYTF.

The chain uses TRBV9 and TRBJ1-3; D not certain. Germline V gene sequence: CDR1 SGDLS, CDR2 YYNGEE. The length of the CDR3 is 16 residues. The V end was cut by 0 bases, the J end by 0 bases, with 10 bases between. The CDR3 DNA is TGTGCCAGCAGCGTAGGAACAGACATCTCTGGAAACACCATATATTTT. Protein sequence: CASSVGTDISGNTIYF.

The V and J genes are TRBV13 and TRBJ2-5; the D gene is possibly TRBD2 (5 bases). Trimming shortened V by 3 bases and J by 5 bases, and 13 bases separated the two germline ends. The CDR3 loop spans 14 amino acids. In germline, CDR1 is PRHDT, CDR2 FYEKMQ (reference sequence). In DNA, the CDR3 is TGTGCCAGCAGCTTGGGGAGACCCGGGGAGACCCAGTACTTC. Protein product: CASSLGRPGETQYF.

The chain recombines TRBV9 with TRBJ1-2; unclear D gene. The V gene lost 0 bases and the J gene lost 2 bases, with 11 bases spanning the gap. From germline, CDR1 is SGDLS and CDR2 YYNGEE. The length of the CDR3 is 15 residues. The CDR3 region has the DNA TGTGCCAGCAGCGTAGAGTTTGAGCTCAACTATGGCTACACCTTC. Translation: CASSVEFELNYGYTF. Based on the CDR3 plus reference TRBV9 and TRBJ1-2, the full variable domain is DSGVTQTPKHLITATGQRVTLRCSPRSGDLSVYWYQQSLDQGLQFLIQYYNGEERAKGNILERFSAQQFPDLHSELNLSSLELGDSALYFCASSVEFELNYGYTFGSGTRLTVV.

The rearrangement uses TRBV6-5 and TRBJ2-3; D is possibly TRBD2 (5 bases). The V and J ends lost 3 bases and 0 bases respectively, with 13 bases between them. CDR3 size: 16 residues. Per germline, CDR1 MNHEY and CDR2 SVGAGI. The CDR3 is CASSYGPTTSTDTQYF. The CDR3 DNA sequence: TGTGCCAGCAGTTATGGGCCGACTACTAGCACAGATACGCAGTATTTT.

The chain has TRBV9 and TRBJ1-2; 10 positions match TRBD1. Trimming cost V 0 bases and J 5 bases; bases outside gene matches: 1. This CDR3 contains 14 residues. The germline CDR1 and CDR2 sequences are SGDLS and YYNGEE. This CDR3 reads CASSVGQGAYGYTF. The CDR3 DNA is TGTGCCAGCAGCGTAGGACAGGGGGCATATGGCTACACCTTC.

The chain recombines TRBV4-3 with TRBJ1-2; D possibly corresponds to TRBD1 (5 bases). V gave up 3 bases and J gave up 5 bases, with 13 bases separating them. The CDR3 totals 14 residues. Germline lookup yields CDR1 LGHNA and CDR2 YSLEER. The CDR3 DNA follows: TGCGCCAGCAGCCAGCGCCAGGGAAGATATGGCTACACCTTC. Its translation: CASSQRQGRYGYTF.

The CDR3 reads CASSLAFVGTEAFF. The DNA for the CDR3 is TGTGCCAGCAGCTTAGCATTTGTGGGCACTGAAGCTTTCTTT. The V gene is TRBV11-3, the J gene TRBJ1-1; D uncertain. V dropped 1 base and J dropped 4 bases, with 10 bases sitting between them. CDR3 length equals 14 residues. Germline V gene lookup returns CDR1 SGHNT and CDR2 YENEEA.

V and J are TRBV7-9 and TRBJ2-7; TRBD1 matches 7 bases. This CDR3 spans 12 amino acids. Germline-derived CDR1 and CDR2 are SEHNR and FQNEAQ (reference sequence). Unmatched junction bases numbered 8, after V lost 3 bases and J lost 12 bases. The CDR3 here is CASSFNRGESYF. CDR3 bases: TGTGCCAGCAGCTTTAACAGGGGTGAATCGTACTTC.

CDR3 protein: CASSQDPQSAKNIQYF. In DNA form, the CDR3 reads TGCGCCAGCAGCCAAGATCCTCAGTCAGCCAAAAACATTCAGTACTTC. The chain employs TRBV4-3 and TRBJ2-4; D ambiguous. Germline V gene data show CDR1 as LGHNA and CDR2 as YSLEER. The V end was cut by 0 bases, the J end by 0 bases, with 9 bases between. The CDR3 sequence is 16 residues long.

This clone was detected a few times. The chain recombines TRBV27 with TRBJ1-2; 9 bases line up with TRBD1. The V gene's germline CDR1 is MNHEY and CDR2 SMNVEV (reference sequence). The CDR3 consists of 14 residues. With V trimmed by 3 bases and J by 5 bases, 4 bases remained unmatched. CDR3 in amino acids: CASSFLGQGYGYTF. The CDR3 bases are TGTGCCAGCAGTTTTCTCGGACAGGGGTATGGCTACACCTTC.

As to this clone: Additional DNA sequences in this sample encode the identical CDR3. This chain joins TRBV11-2 and TRBJ1-3; D is perhaps TRBD1 (5 bases). V was cut by 6 bases and J by 0 bases, with 18 bases left in between. The CDR3 has 17 amino acids. Germline assignment: CDR1 SGHAT and CDR2 FQNNGV. The CDR3 DNA reads as TGTGCCAGCAGTCTGGGGCGTGGGATTAACTCTGGAAACACCATATATTTT. This encodes CASSLGRGINSGNTIYF.

This chain links TRBV11-3 with TRBJ2-7; possibly TRBD2 for D (5 bases). Trimming cost V 5 bases and J 3 bases, with 17 bases left between them. The germline V gene encodes CDR1 SGHNT and CDR2 YENEEA. CDR3 length: 15 residues. The CDR3 is CASSRRGQIGYEQYF. The CDR3 DNA reads TGTGCCAGCAGCCGTCGAGGGCAGATCGGCTACGAGCAGTACTTC.

In this sample, this clone turned up once. V usage is TRBV19 and J usage is TRBJ1-2; 9 nucleotides match TRBD1. V dropped 5 bases and J dropped 3; count of bases not matched to a gene: 10. Germline CDR1 reads LNHDA; CDR2 reads SQIVND (reference sequence). CDR3 length: 16 amino acids. The CDR3 loop is CASSPKSGTGYYGYTF. In DNA form, the CDR3 reads TGTGCCAGTAGTCCCAAATCCGGGACAGGGTACTATGGCTACACCTTC.

This chain connects TRBV28 to TRBJ1-1, with D uncertain. The V and J ends lost 5 bases and 3 bases respectively, with 10 bases between them. CDR1 is MDHEN, CDR2 SYDVKM, per germline. This CDR3 region has 13 residues. Written as DNA, the CDR3 is TGTGCCAGCAGTCGGGCAGGTTACACTGAAGCTTTCTTT. Protein sequence: CASSRAGYTEAFF.

This clone was recorded only once. This chain joins TRBV5-6 and TRBJ2-3, with 7 nucleotides matching TRBD2. The junction had 9 bases not matched to a gene; V was cut back by 7 bases and J by 4 bases. The CDR3 is made up of 14 amino acids. CDR1 is SGHDT, CDR2 YYEEEE, per germline. The CDR3 DNA reads as TGTGCCAGCGCGAGCGGGGCCAGCCCAGATACGCAGTATTTT. It specifies CASASGASPDTQYF.

The chain links TRBV5-4 to TRBJ2-6; D unresolved. V gave up 0 bases and J gave up 1 base, with 8 bases separating them. The CDR3 spans 16 residues. Per the germline V gene, CDR1 is SGHNT and CDR2 is YYREEE (reference sequence). This CDR3 is CASSLDKVSGANVLTF. The CDR3 DNA reads TGTGCCAGCAGCTTGGATAAGGTGTCTGGGGCCAACGTCCTGACTTTC.

The chain uses TRBV6-5 and TRBJ2-3; 11 nucleotides match TRBD2. This CDR3 region has 15 residues. Germline lookup yields CDR1 MNHEY and CDR2 SVGAGI. The trim removed 5 bases at V and 4 bases at J, leaving 5 bases unmatched. The CDR3 coding sequence is TGTGCCAGCAGTAGACTAGCGGGGACCTCAGATACGCAGTATTTT. Translation: CASSRLAGTSDTQYF.

This clone has only one observation. CDR3 nucleotide sequence: TGTGCCTGGAGACAGGGGATGAACACTGAAGCTTTCTTT. Protein product: CAWRQGMNTEAFF. The J gene is TRBJ1-1, the V gene TRBV30, with 7 bases fitting TRBD1. CDR1 and CDR2 from the germline V gene are GTSNPN and SVGIG (reference sequence). The CDR3 length is 13 residues. The J segment lost 0 bases and the V segment lost 3 bases, leaving 1 base of the junction unmatched.